The 2 T cell receptor beta chains below all came from one sample that was sequenced in a study of PD-1 blockade in classical Hodgkin lymphoma. All patients experienced relapse after autologous stem cell transplantation, and brentuximab vedotin exposure was variable. Sequencing was performed with immunoSEQ multiplex PCR; in TCRdb, only in-frame clones are kept and a portion is missing. The profile shows about 36,000 clones, almost 70% of them singletons. This specimen was peripheral blood mononuclear cells (PBMCs), taken before the second cycle of nivolumab. The receptors derive from a human donor with classical Hodgkin lymphoma.

Only a few counts were recorded for this clone. The V gene is TRBV18, the J gene TRBJ1-2, with 12 bases matching TRBD1. Germline assignment: CDR1 KGHSH and CDR2 LQKENI. The CDR3 is 18 residues long. J lost 4 bases, V lost 5 bases, and 14 bases had no gene match. CDR3 amino acids: CASSERTAGTGGGYGYTF. The CDR3, as DNA: TGTGCCAGCTCAGAGCGTACCGCCGGGACAGGGGGCGGCTATGGCTACACCTTC.

The genes are TRBV30 and TRBJ2-5; 7 bases are shared with TRBD2. CDR3 length: 13 amino acids. Germline V gives CDR1 GTSNPN, CDR2 SVGIG (reference sequence). V dropped 3 bases and J dropped 9; count of bases not matched to a gene: 10. DNA for the CDR3: TGTGCCTGGAGCCTGTTGAGCGGGGAGGCCCAGTACTTC. Protein: CAWSLLSGEAQYF.